This section outlines one TCR beta chain sequence together with its context. Authors' data handling: Amplifying reference gene primers gave estimates of nucleated cell counts. Profiling relied on immunoSEQ multiplex PCR, and the TCRdb table lists in-frame clones only, not all of them. V, J and clone size are those of that table, while D and trimming were read from the DNA. The sample records some 250,000 clones, around 80% being singletons. This sample was taken from a study of blood T cell repertoires in COVID-19. For the study at large: Samples came from the United States, Italy and Spain, spanning acute and convalescent COVID-19. In each case, the material was cDNA or gDNA derived from T cells, B-cell-depleted T cells, or PBMCs.

V lost 3 bases and J 12 bases, leaving 19 bases between the germline ends. Germline-derived CDR1 and CDR2 are SGHKS and YYEKEE (reference sequence). The CDR3 extends over 14 amino acids. The specimen was peripheral blood. This TCR was sampled from a man in his forties or fifties with active or convalescent COVID-19. The chain carries TRBV5-5 and TRBJ2-1; D is unclear. Here the CDR3 DNA reads TGTGCCAGCAGCTCCGAAACTACCCATTATGTGCAGTTCTTC. The encoded protein is CASSSETTHYVQFF.